The 13 T cell receptor beta chains in this list originate from one sample, sequenced in a study. TCRdb used MiXCR to reprocess the 5' RACE reads, holding one entry per CDR3 protein. The table records roughly 8,400 distinct CDR3 sequences, over 55% of them present only once. The sample was tumor-infiltrating memory CD4+ T cells sorted from the breast tumor. The subset here: memory CD4+ T cells, CD4+CD45RO+CD25-. Receptor source: a female donor with breast cancer.

Comment on this clonotype: Relative to the germline gene, one junction end is altered; a read error may explain this. The rearrangement uses TRBV15 and TRBJ2-7; TRBD1 matches 7 bases. Germline V lookup: CDR1 LNHNV, CDR2 YYDKDF (reference sequence). The CDR3 sequence is 13 residues long. The chain's CDR3 is CAARDTGDYEQYF. The DNA of the CDR3 is TGTGCCGCCAGAGACACAGGGGACTACGAGCAGTACTTC.

This chain uses TRBV5-1 with TRBJ1-5; no reliable D call. The CDR3 contains 14 residues. The germline V gene has CDR1 SGHRS and CDR2 YFSETQ. V dropped 2 bases and J dropped 3 bases, with 9 bases sitting between them. The CDR3 sequence is CASSLDGFNQPQHF. In DNA form, the CDR3 reads TGCGCCAGCAGCTTAGATGGATTCAATCAGCCCCAGCATTTT.

The V call is TRBV20-1, the J call TRBJ2-5, with D perhaps TRBD1 (6 bases). The germline V and J ends were trimmed by 2 bases and 1 base, with 14 bases remaining between them. From germline, CDR1 is DFQATT and CDR2 SNEGSKA (reference sequence). The CDR3 has 15 residues. CDR3: CSARPDRSSQETQYF. The DNA for the CDR3 is TGCAGTGCTAGACCCGACAGGTCCTCCCAAGAGACCCAGTACTTC.

This clonotype was counted between two and nine times. The V call is TRBV4-2, the J call TRBJ2-1; TRBD2 aligns across 7 bases. Trimming removed 1 base from V and 8 bases from J; junction bases left unmatched: 8. The CDR3 consists of 15 residues. The V gene's germline CDR1 is LGHNA and CDR2 YNFKEQ. The CDR3 DNA is TGTGCCAGCAGCCAAGCCGCGGGAGTGAGGGATGAGCAGTTCTTC. Residues: CASSQAAGVRDEQFF.

Comments on this clonotype: A read error is likely, as this CDR3 ends without the conserved phenylalanine or tryptophan. The rearrangement uses TRBV12-3 or TRBV12-4 and TRBJ1-5; no firm D call. The CDR3 length is 14 residues. V lost 6 bases and J lost 7, with 16 bases in between. CDR3 sequence (DNA): TGTGCCAGCAGCCCCACTGGGGTAAGACAGCCCCAGCATATT. Protein sequence: CASSPTGVRQPQHI.

This clonotype was seen just once. The chain joins TRBV9 to TRBJ2-1; 9 bases map to TRBD1. Germline V lookup: CDR1 SGDLS, CDR2 YYNGEE. The ends lost 6 bases at V and 2 bases at J; junction bases unmatched: 6. The CDR3 has 15 amino acids. CDR3 DNA: TGTGCCAGCACCCGAGACAGGGGGGCCTACAATGAGCAGTTCTTC. Translating it yields CASTRDRGAYNEQFF.

This chain connects TRBV29-1 to TRBJ2-5; possibly TRBD1 or TRBD2 for D (5 bases each). Germline CDR1 and CDR2: SQVTM and ANQGSEA. The CDR3 length is 12 residues. The ends were cut back, 2 bases at V and 3 bases at J, with 7 bases in the middle. The CDR3 here is CSVERDEETQYF. As DNA, the CDR3 is TGCAGCGTTGAACGGGACGAAGAGACCCAGTACTTC.

The chain is built from TRBV4-1 and TRBJ2-1, with a tentative D call TRBD2 (7 bases). CDR3 size: 16 residues. Germline V gene sequence: CDR1 MGHRA, CDR2 YSYEKL. The ends were cut back, 5 bases at V and 8 bases at J, with 22 bases in the middle. CDR3 residues: CASSSQGRGAGDEQFF. As DNA, the CDR3 is TGCGCCAGCAGCTCTCAAGGTCGGGGGGCGGGAGATGAGCAGTTCTTC.

This clonotype was detected a few times. The chain employs TRBV12-3 or TRBV12-4 and TRBJ2-3; TRBD2 aligns across 10 bases. Trimming removed 7 bases from V and 3 bases from J; junction bases left unmatched: 7. This CDR3 contains 15 residues. CDR3 coding DNA: TGTGCCAGCACCTCTACGGGACTAGCGACAGATACGCAGTATTTT. Protein sequence: CASTSTGLATDTQYF.

J is TRBJ2-1 and V is TRBV10-3, with TRBD2 matching over 13 bases. V dropped 2 bases and J dropped 10; count of bases not matched to a gene: 11. The germline gives CDR1 ENHRY, CDR2 SYGVKD. The CDR3 has 17 amino acids. CDR3 coding DNA: TGTGCCATCAGTGAGGGAAGGAGACTAGCGGGGGGCAGGGAGCAGTTCTTC. Its translation is CAISEGRRLAGGREQFF.

The gene calls are TRBV5-4 and TRBJ2-3; no definite D call. V gave up 0 bases and J gave up 5 bases, with 16 bases separating them. The CDR3 is 16 amino acids. From germline, CDR1 is SGHNT and CDR2 YYREEE (reference sequence). The CDR3 region has the DNA TGTGCCAGCAGCTTGGCCCCGGCACGGACGGAAGATACGCAGTATTTT. This codes for CASSLAPARTEDTQYF. The variable domain in full, completed from reference TRBV5-4 and TRBJ2-3, reads ETGVTQSPTHLIKTRGQQVTLRCSSQSGHNTVSWYQQALGQGPQFIFQYYREEENGRGNFPPRFSGLQFPNYSSELNVNALELDDSALYLCASSLAPARTEDTQYFGPGTRLTVL.

The rearrangement links TRBV7-2 to TRBJ2-3; TRBD2 agrees at 10 bases. Germline V gene lookup returns CDR1 SGHTA and CDR2 FQGNSA. The CDR3 sequence is 15 residues long. V lost 4 bases and J lost 2; bases outside the gene matches: 3. CDR3 sequence (DNA): TGTGCCAGCAGCTCAGGACTAGCGGACACAGATACGCAGTATTTT. Translated, it gives CASSSGLADTDTQYF. Full variable domain (remainder filled in from reference TRBV7-2 and TRBJ2-3): GAGVSQSPSNKVTEKGKDVELRCDPISGHTALYWYRQSLGQGLEFLIYFQGNSAPDKSGLPSDRFSAERTGGSVSTLTIQRTQQEDSAVYLCASSSGLADTDTQYFGPGTRLTVL.

V gene TRBV3-1 combines with J gene TRBJ1-2, with TRBD1 identical over 7 bases. The CDR3 covers 17 residues. Germline V gene lookup returns CDR1 LGHDT and CDR2 YNNKEL (reference sequence). Trimming removed 8 bases from V and 0 bases from J; junction bases left unmatched: 15. CDR3 residues: CASQTRDSASPNYGYTF. CDR3 nucleotides: TGTGCCAGCCAAACTCGGGACAGTGCCTCCCCTAACTATGGCTACACCTTC. Using reference TRBV3-1 and TRBJ1-2 for the parts outside the CDR3, the full variable domain is DTAVSQTPKYLVTQMGNDKSIKCEQNLGHDTMYWYKQDSKKFLKIMFSYNNKELIINETVPNRFSPKSPDKAHLNLHINSLELGDSAVYFCASQTRDSASPNYGYTFGSGTRLTVV.